This entry lists 28 T cell receptor beta chains sequenced from one sample in a study of OX40 agonist ivuxolimab in advanced cancers. TCRdb's table, derived via immunoSEQ multiplex PCR, lists solely in-frame clones and lacks some. The sample holds roughly 50,000 clones, 75% to 90% seen once. The source was CD4+ or CD8+ T cells sorted from blood, collected in a trial of the OX40 agonist ivuxolimab. These TCRs come from an adult with an advanced solid tumor such as melanoma, head and neck, liver or kidney cancer.

About this clone: At one of its ends the junction is not consistent with the germline gene, which may arise from a read error. The CDR3 is CASSLTSAEGYTF. CDR3 sequence (DNA): TGTGCCAGCAGCCTAACATCAGCCGAGGGCTACACCTTC. The chain combines TRBV7-3 with TRBJ1-2; D ambiguous. The CDR3 totals 13 residues. Germline V gene data show CDR1 as SGHTA and CDR2 as FQGTGA.

The genes are TRBV4-2 and TRBJ2-1; D gene ambiguous. This CDR3 has 15 amino acids. Germline CDR1 LGHNA, CDR2 YNFKEQ. Trimming pared 1 base from V and 6 bases from J, leaving 13 bases between. CDR3 nucleotides: TGTGCCAGCAGCCAAGTCGTGTCTGTCGCCAATGAGCAGTTCTTC. It encodes CASSQVVSVANEQFF.

The chain uses TRBV11-2 and TRBJ2-4; maybe TRBD1 (6 bases). Deletions cut 1 base from V and 2 bases from J, with 15 bases between. The CDR3 consists of 17 residues. The germline CDR1 and CDR2 sequences are SGHAT and FQNNGV. CDR3 in amino acids: CASSLAYRTATKNIQYF. The CDR3 DNA follows: TGTGCCAGCAGCTTAGCGTATCGGACAGCGACCAAAAACATTCAGTACTTC.

The V gene is TRBV27, the J gene TRBJ2-3; D is possibly TRBD2 (6 bases). CDR3 length: 15 amino acids. Germline assignment: CDR1 MNHEY and CDR2 SMNVEV (reference sequence). Trimming shortened V by 5 bases and J by 0 bases, and 12 bases separated the two germline ends. CDR3 protein: CASSLGGRSTDTQYF. CDR3 coding DNA: TGTGCCAGCAGTCTCGGGGGTAGGAGCACAGATACGCAGTATTTT.

V is TRBV5-1 and J is TRBJ2-3, with a tentative D call TRBD2 (5 bases). Germline V CDR1 and CDR2: SGHRS, YFSETQ. This CDR3 has 15 residues. The germline V and J ends were trimmed by 0 bases and 6 bases, with 14 bases remaining between them. The CDR3 spells CASSLVPGSRDTQYF. As DNA, the CDR3 is TGCGCCAGCAGCTTGGTTCCGGGGTCAAGGGATACGCAGTATTTT.

This clone was detected once. The rearrangement uses TRBV2 and TRBJ2-5; 10 nucleotides agree with TRBD2. Matching the DNA end better, TRBJ2-7 makes the J call doubtful. The CDR3 is made up of 13 amino acids. Germline CDR1 and CDR2: SNHLY and FYNNEI. CDR3 nucleotides: TGTGCCAGCCGGACTAGCGGTCCCTACGAGCAGTACTTC. Translated, it gives CASRTSGPYEQYF.

The chain has TRBV14 and TRBJ1-2; D unresolved. V was cut by 4 bases and J by 4 bases, with 7 bases left in between. Germline V lookup: CDR1 SGHDN, CDR2 FVKESK. This CDR3 comprises 12 residues. CDR3 amino acids: CASSPSSYGYTF. The DNA for the CDR3 is TGTGCCAGCAGCCCGAGCTCCTATGGCTACACCTTC.

The V call is TRBV2, the J call TRBJ1-3; D call uncertain. Germline V gene sequence: CDR1 SNHLY, CDR2 FYNNEI. This CDR3 has 12 residues. V was shortened by 6 bases and J by 4 bases, with 7 bases between the two germline ends. The CDR3 protein is CASRPQGNTIYF. The CDR3 DNA reads as TGTGCCAGCAGACCCCAAGGAAACACCATATATTTT.

The chain has TRBV18 and TRBJ1-2; no reliable D call. Per the germline V gene, CDR1 is KGHSH and CDR2 is LQKENI. The CDR3 runs 17 residues. Between the trimmed V and J ends, which lost 2 bases and 1 base, there was a span of 17 bases. The CDR3 coding sequence is TGTGCCAGCTCACCAACAGAGGTCTTGGACGGTAACTATGGCTACACCTTC. It is translated as CASSPTEVLDGNYGYTF. Drawing the rest from reference TRBV18 and TRBJ1-2, the complete variable domain is NAGVMQNPRHLVRRRGQEARLRCSPMKGHSHVYWYRQLPEEGLKFMVYLQKENIIDESGMPKERFSAEFPKEGPSILRIQQVVRGDSAAYFCASSPTEVLDGNYGYTFGSGTRLTVV.

This clone was counted once. The chain uses TRBV6-5 and TRBJ2-2; no definite D call. Trimming removed 9 bases at V and 0 bases at J, with 8 bases between. The CDR3 consists of 13 residues. Germline V gene lookup returns CDR1 MNHEY and CDR2 SVGAGI. CDR3 DNA sequence: TGTGCCAGTAAAGGCGCGAACACCGGGGAGCTGTTTTTT. Translated: CASKGANTGELFF.

This clone has only one observation. This sequence joins TRBV2 and TRBJ2-5, with 10 bases matching TRBD1. The CDR3 spans 14 residues. The germline CDR1 and CDR2 sequences are SNHLY and FYNNEI. V lost 9 bases, J lost 3 bases, and 7 bases stayed unmatched. CDR3: CASNPGTGEETQYF. For the CDR3, the DNA is TGTGCCAGTAACCCCGGGACAGGGGAAGAGACCCAGTACTTC.

The CDR3 here is CASRTLLAGVSYEQYF. The CDR3 nucleotides read TGTGCCAGCAGAACCCTTCTAGCGGGAGTTTCCTACGAGCAGTACTTC. The rearrangement links TRBV27 to TRBJ2-7, with 10 bases matching TRBD2. In germline, CDR1 is MNHEY, CDR2 SMNVEV (reference sequence). The CDR3 totals 16 residues. Trimming took 6 bases from V and 1 from J; bases not matched to a gene: 9.

The J gene is TRBJ2-3, the V gene TRBV15; D uncertain. V was clipped by 0 bases and J by 12 bases, with 13 bases between them. Germline V gives CDR1 LNHNV, CDR2 YYDKDF (reference sequence). This CDR3 has 13 residues. This CDR3 reads CATSRDSGEYQYF. The CDR3 nucleotides are TGTGCCACCAGCAGAGATTCTGGGGAATATCAGTATTTT. Combining the CDR3 with reference TRBV15 and TRBJ2-3 gives the whole variable domain DAMVIQNPRYQVTQFGKPVTLSCSQTLNHNVMYWYQQKSSQAPKLLFHYYDKDFNNEADTPDNFQSRRPNTSFCFLDIRSPGLGDTAMYLCATSRDSGEYQYFGPGTRLTVL.

V and J are TRBV28 and TRBJ2-7, with D unclear. Trimming stripped 6 bases from V and 3 bases from J, with 12 bases between. CDR3 length: 13 residues. Looked up from germline, CDR1 is MDHEN and CDR2 is SYDVKM. CDR3 amino acids: CASSSMPYYEQYF. In DNA, the CDR3 is TGTGCCAGCAGCTCCATGCCCTACTACGAGCAGTACTTC.

The V call is TRBV6-5, the J call TRBJ1-2, with 7 nucleotides matching TRBD1. V dropped 6 bases and J dropped 6; count of bases not matched to a gene: 4. The CDR3 is 12 amino acids. Germline V gene lookup returns CDR1 MNHEY and CDR2 SVGAGI. The CDR3 DNA follows: TGTGCCAGCAGCACCGGGACAGATGGCTACACCTTC. Protein sequence: CASSTGTDGYTF.

The genes are TRBV4-1 and TRBJ2-4; D uncertain. Germline CDR1 is MGHRA and CDR2 is YSYEKL. The CDR3 runs to 15 residues. With 0 bases removed from V and 7 bases from J, the gap between germline ends came to 13 bases. Written as DNA, the CDR3 is TGCGCCAGCAGCCAAGACGGAAGGTCATCCAACATTCAGTACTTC. This codes for CASSQDGRSSNIQYF.

The CDR3 sequence: CAISESNTGELFF. CDR3 DNA sequence: TGTGCCATCAGTGAGTCGAACACCGGGGAGCTGTTTTTT. The chain recombines TRBV10-3 with TRBJ2-2, with unresolved D. Trimming removed 0 bases from V and 1 base from J, with 0 bases in between. The CDR3 totals 13 residues. CDR1 is ENHRY, CDR2 SYGVKD, per germline.

About this clone itself: Other DNA sequences in this sample translate to the same CDR3. CDR3 nucleotides: TGCGCCAGCAGCACGGACGGAAGCTCCTACGAGCAGTACTTC. Its translation is CASSTDGSSYEQYF. V usage is TRBV5-1 and J usage is TRBJ2-7, with no clear D. The length of the CDR3 is 14 residues. V gave up 4 bases and J gave up 0 bases, with 11 bases separating them. Germline lookup yields CDR1 SGHRS and CDR2 YFSETQ.

By share of the sample, this clone is medium-sized (0.01 to 0.1%). The V call is TRBV29-1, the J call TRBJ2-1, with D maybe TRBD1 (5 bases). Trimming took 4 bases from V and 10 from J, leaving 8 bases between them. From germline, CDR1 is SQVTM and CDR2 ANQGSEA. The CDR3 length is 10 residues. The DNA for the CDR3 is TGCAGCGTTGTCACAGGAGAGCAGTTCTTC. It translates to CSVVTGEQFF.

The chain has TRBV5-1 and TRBJ2-7, with TRBD2 matching over 9 bases. From germline, CDR1 is SGHRS and CDR2 YFSETQ. Germline trimming cut 4 bases from V and 2 bases from J; bases unmatched to any gene: 13. There are 17 residues in the CDR3. CDR3 loop: CASSPLGWGGGAYEQYV. CDR3 in DNA: TGCGCCAGCAGCCCCCTAGGCTGGGGCGGGGGGGCCTACGAGCAGTACGTC.

The chain uses TRBV7-8 and TRBJ2-7; the D is unclear. The germline V gene encodes CDR1 SGHVS and CDR2 FQNEAQ. CDR3 length: 15 residues. V gave up 0 bases and J gave up 3 bases, with 12 bases separating them. CDR3 sequence (DNA): TGTGCCAGCAGCTTAGCGGGCCAGGCGCTCTACGAGCAGTACTTC. This gives the protein CASSLAGQALYEQYF.

This chain connects TRBV11-1 to TRBJ1-2, with D perhaps TRBD1 (6 bases). This CDR3 region has 13 residues. Germline V lookup: CDR1 SGHAT, CDR2 FQDESV (reference sequence). V dropped 3 bases and J dropped 6 bases, with 11 bases sitting between them. The CDR3, as DNA: TGTGCCAGCAGCTTGGCAGGGGAGGATGGCTACACCTTC. Translating it yields CASSLAGEDGYTF.

The chain links TRBV4-2 to TRBJ1-1; TRBD1 matches 8 bases. The CDR3 is 15 amino acids. CDR1 LGHNA and CDR2 YNFKEQ come from the germline V gene. The V segment lost 0 bases and the J segment 6 bases; nucleotides outside the gene matches: 6. The CDR3 loop reads CASSQDGQGRAEAFF. For the CDR3, the DNA is TGTGCCAGCAGCCAAGATGGACAGGGTAGGGCTGAAGCTTTCTTT.

This sequence joins TRBV4-3 and TRBJ2-7; 13 bases are shared with TRBD2. There are 14 residues in the CDR3. Trimming took 5 bases from V and 6 from J; bases not matched to a gene: 4. Germline CDR1 and CDR2: LGHNA and YSLEER. CDR3 nucleotide sequence: TGCGCCAGCAGCTGGACTAGCGGGAGTGGCGAGCAGTACTTC. It codes for CASSWTSGSGEQYF.

The chain links TRBV14 to TRBJ2-3; the D is unclear. The CDR3 length is 11 residues. Trimming removed 2 bases from V and 7 bases from J, with 4 bases in between. The germline V gene has CDR1 SGHDN and CDR2 FVKESK. CDR3 nucleotide sequence: TGTGCCAGCAGCCAATCATATACGCAGTATTTT. Its protein is CASSQSYTQYF. Looking up the rest from reference TRBV14 and TRBJ2-3 gives the full variable domain: EAGVTQFPSHSVIEKGQTVTLRCDPISGHDNLYWYRRVMGKEIKFLLHFVKESKQDESGMPNNRFLAERTGGTYSTLKVQPAELEDSGVYFCASSQSYTQYFGPGTRLTVL.

This chain connects TRBV5-1 to TRBJ1-3, with 8 bases aligning to TRBD1. This CDR3 has 17 amino acids. Germline V gene data show CDR1 as SGHRS and CDR2 as YFSETQ. V lost 0 bases to trimming and J lost 4 bases; unmatched junction nucleotides: 9. The CDR3 here is CASSLAAGGASGNTIYF. DNA for the CDR3: TGCGCCAGCAGCTTGGCGGCAGGGGGCGCTTCCGGAAACACCATATATTTT.

CDR3 DNA sequence: TGTGCCAGCTCAGAGATCGGAGGTACTGGAAACACCATATATTTT. It translates to CASSEIGGTGNTIYF. The chain recombines TRBV18 with TRBJ1-3, with D unresolved. Germline V gene lookup returns CDR1 KGHSH and CDR2 LQKENI. Trimming shortened V by 5 bases and J by 2 bases, and 13 bases separated the two germline ends. The CDR3 sequence is 15 residues long.

The chain employs TRBV6-5 and TRBJ1-5; unclear D gene. Germline V CDR1 and CDR2: MNHEY, SVGAGI. Trimming shortened V by 0 bases and J by 0 bases, and 3 bases separated the two germline ends. This CDR3 region has 14 residues. CDR3 loop: CASSYSNSNQPQHF. In DNA form, the CDR3 reads TGTGCCAGCAGTTACTCGAATAGCAATCAGCCCCAGCATTTT.